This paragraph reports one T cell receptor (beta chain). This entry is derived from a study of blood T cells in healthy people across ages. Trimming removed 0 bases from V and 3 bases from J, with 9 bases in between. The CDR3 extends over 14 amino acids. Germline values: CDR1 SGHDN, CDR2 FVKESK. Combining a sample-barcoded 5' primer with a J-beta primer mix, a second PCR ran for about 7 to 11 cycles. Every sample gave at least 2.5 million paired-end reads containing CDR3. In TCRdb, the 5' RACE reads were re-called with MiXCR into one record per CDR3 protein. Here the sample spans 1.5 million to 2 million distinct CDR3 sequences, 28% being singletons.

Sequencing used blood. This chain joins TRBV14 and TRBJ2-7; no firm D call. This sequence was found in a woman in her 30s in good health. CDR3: CASSQEFRDYEQYF. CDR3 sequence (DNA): TGTGCCAGCAGCCAAGAATTTAGGGACTACGAGCAGTACTTC.